These 31 T cell receptor beta chains share one sample of origin, sequenced in a study of T-cell reconstitution after alpha-beta-depleted transplantation in children. Unique molecular identifiers were used in preparing the TCRbeta library. TCRdb re-called the PCR reads through MiXCR, storing one row per CDR3 protein. The data contain approximately 8,700 distinct CDR3 sequences, more than 11% of them singletons. The input for sequencing was PBMCs, mostly from graft donor cells, taken 60 days after TCRalphabeta/CD19-depleted stem cell transplant. The receptor source for this set is a male patient younger than 18 who had a stem cell transplant for acute lymphoblastic leukemia, so the T cells may come from the graft donor.

This clonotype was seen repeatedly, ten times or more. The chain employs TRBV20-1 and TRBJ1-5; 7 bases are a match to TRBD1. Germline values: CDR1 DFQATT, CDR2 SNEGSKA (reference sequence). The CDR3 is 15 amino acids. V gave up 0 bases and J gave up 6 bases; unmatched junction bases: 8. The CDR3 DNA follows: TGCAGTGCTAGAGAGTGGGAAGGGGGCGGTCAGCCCCAGCATTTT. As protein: CSAREWEGGGQPQHF.

Ten or more counts support this clonotype. V and J are TRBV15 and TRBJ2-3; 9 positions match TRBD2. V lost 0 bases, J lost 0 bases, and 13 bases stayed unmatched. CDR3 size: 20 residues. CDR1 LNHNV and CDR2 YYDKDF come from the germline V gene (reference sequence). CDR3 protein: CATSRDRASGGTISTDTQYF. DNA for the CDR3: TGTGCCACCAGCAGAGATCGAGCGAGCGGGGGGACAATAAGCACAGATACGCAGTATTTT.

This clonotype was observed many times. The V call is TRBV7-9, the J call TRBJ2-7; tentatively, D is TRBD2 (5 bases). The V end lost 7 bases, the J end lost 5 bases, and 12 bases lay between the germline ends. In germline, CDR1 is SEHNR, CDR2 FQNEAQ (reference sequence). This CDR3 region has 12 residues. CDR3 amino acids: CASTQTGNEQYF. The CDR3 DNA reads TGTGCCAGCACTCAAACCGGGAACGAGCAGTACTTC.

This clonotype was detected ten times or more. V and J are TRBV7-2 and TRBJ1-1; D unresolved. The V and J ends lost 3 bases and 1 base respectively, with 3 bases between them. Germline assignment: CDR1 SGHTA and CDR2 FQGNSA. The CDR3 runs to 12 residues. CDR3 sequence: CASSFENTEAFF. As DNA, the CDR3 is TGTGCCAGCAGCTTCGAGAACACTGAAGCTTTCTTT. Drawing the rest from reference TRBV7-2 and TRBJ1-1, the complete variable domain is GAGVSQSPSNKVTEKGKDVELRCDPISGHTALYWYRQSLGQGLEFLIYFQGNSAPDKSGLPSDRFSAERTGGSVSTLTIQRTQQEDSAVYLCASSFENTEAFFGQGTRLTVV.

The rearrangement uses TRBV19 and TRBJ2-2; D may be TRBD1 (5 bases). Germline V gives CDR1 LNHDA, CDR2 SQIVND (reference sequence). Trimming took 3 bases from V and 4 from J, leaving 9 bases between them. The CDR3 totals 14 residues. CDR3 in amino acids: CASSIQGATGELFF. In DNA, the CDR3 is TGTGCCAGTAGTATCCAGGGCGCCACCGGGGAGCTGTTTTTT.

In this sample, this clonotype turned up many times. The chain combines TRBV5-6 with TRBJ1-1; unclear D gene. The germline V gene encodes CDR1 SGHDT and CDR2 YYEEEE. The length of the CDR3 is 13 residues. Trimming pared 0 bases from V and 4 bases from J, leaving 7 bases between. CDR3 sequence (DNA): TGTGCCAGCAGCTTGGGTGGGCGCACTGAAGCTTTCTTT. It encodes CASSLGGRTEAFF. The full variable domain, with the rest looked up from reference TRBV5-6 and TRBJ1-1, is DAGVTQSPTHLIKTRGQQVTLRCSPKSGHDTVSWYQQALGQGPQFIFQYYEEEERQRGNFPDRFSGHQFPNYSSELNVNALLLGDSALYLCASSLGGRTEAFFGQGTRLTVV.

In its sample, this clonotype was seen many times. The rearrangement links TRBV18 to TRBJ1-4; 7 bases line up with TRBD1. The V segment lost 3 bases and the J segment 0 bases; nucleotides outside the gene matches: 1. In germline, CDR1 is KGHSH, CDR2 LQKENI. This CDR3 is built from 15 residues. Here the CDR3 reads CASSPRGATNEKLFF. In DNA form, the CDR3 reads TGTGCCAGCTCACCCAGGGGGGCAACTAATGAAAAACTGTTTTTT.

This chain links TRBV4-1 with TRBJ2-2; D not resolved. The germline V and J ends were trimmed by 4 bases and 3 bases, with 6 bases remaining between them. The CDR3 length is 13 residues. The germline CDR1 and CDR2 sequences are MGHRA and YSYEKL. CDR3 nucleotides: TGCGCCAGCAGCCCAACTTACACCGGGGAGCTGTTTTTT. Protein product: CASSPTYTGELFF.

This clonotype was found a few times. The chain has TRBV15 and TRBJ2-7; tentatively, D is TRBD1 or TRBD2 (5 bases each). Germline-derived CDR1 and CDR2 are LNHNV and YYDKDF (reference sequence). The CDR3 spans 17 residues. The ends were cut back, 3 bases at V and 4 bases at J, with 22 bases in the middle. As DNA, the CDR3 is TGTGCCACCAGCAGGGGGAGAAGGGGCCAAAGTAAATACGAGCAGTACTTC. It codes for CATSRGRRGQSKYEQYF.

This clonotype was recorded many times. The chain employs TRBV4-2 and TRBJ2-7, with 8 bases fitting TRBD1. This CDR3 comprises 16 residues. V was clipped by 4 bases and J by 3 bases; unmatched bases: 11. Germline V lookup: CDR1 LGHNA, CDR2 YNFKEQ. The CDR3 DNA is TGTGCCAGCAGCCGAGTACAGGGGGGAGATCGCTACGAGCAGTACTTC. Its protein is CASSRVQGGDRYEQYF.

The chain couples TRBV5-7 to TRBJ2-3, with 7 bases that match TRBD1. TRBV5-7 is designated an ORF whose function remains uncertain. The junction had 17 bases not matched to a gene; V was cut back by 8 bases and J by 14 bases. The CDR3 is 13 amino acids. The CDR3: CARGPMTGPTPYF. Written as DNA, the CDR3 is TGTGCCAGGGGCCCGATGACAGGGCCCACACCGTATTTT.

This clonotype appeared many times. The CDR3 DNA reads as TGTGCCAGCAGACAGGGGGGATATAGCAATCAGCCCCAGCATTTT. Amino acids: CASRQGGYSNQPQHF. The chain joins TRBV6-6 to TRBJ1-5; 8 bases fit TRBD1. V dropped 6 bases and J dropped 0; count of bases not matched to a gene: 4. The CDR3 extends over 15 amino acids. Per the germline V gene, CDR1 is MNHNY and CDR2 is SVGAGI (reference sequence).

This clonotype was counted many times. The chain recombines TRBV12-3 or TRBV12-4 with TRBJ1-4, with D possibly being TRBD1 (6 bases). CDR3 length: 13 residues. Deletions cut 3 bases from V and 8 bases from J, with 10 bases between. In nucleotides, the CDR3 is TGTGCCAGCAGTTTGAGGGACAAAGAAAAACTGTTTTTT. Translating it yields CASSLRDKEKLFF.

Many counts were recorded for this clonotype. The J gene is TRBJ1-2, the V gene TRBV7-9, with unresolved D. From germline, CDR1 is SEHNR and CDR2 FQNEAQ (reference sequence). Trimming shortened V by 2 bases and J by 4 bases, and 11 bases separated the two germline ends. The CDR3 loop spans 14 amino acids. DNA for the CDR3: TGTGCCAGCAGCTTATGGTCGACCTCCTATGGCTACACCTTC. Its protein is CASSLWSTSYGYTF.

This clonotype was seen many times. The chain couples TRBV7-9 to TRBJ2-3; D is possibly TRBD2 (7 bases). The CDR3 has 16 amino acids. Trimming took 4 bases from V and 2 from J, leaving 16 bases between them. The germline V gene encodes CDR1 SEHNR and CDR2 FQNEAQ (reference sequence). In DNA, the CDR3 is TGTGCCAGCAGCTATTACCGGGGGGCGTCCACAGATACGCAGTATTTT. Protein sequence: CASSYYRGASTDTQYF. The full variable domain, its missing parts supplied by reference TRBV7-9 and TRBJ2-3, is DTGVSQNPRHKITKRGQNVTFRCDPISEHNRLYWYRQTLGQGPEFLTYFQNEAQLEKSRLLSDRFSAERPKGSFSTLEIQRTEQGDSAMYLCASSYYRGASTDTQYFGPGTRLTVL.

This clonotype was detected ten times or more. The J gene is TRBJ2-5, the V gene TRBV21-1; the DNA was not used to check the table's D call, TRBD2. TRBV21-1 counts as a pseudogene. The CDR3 is 16 residues long. CDR3 in amino acids: CASSKAGTLGQETQYF. Here the CDR3 DNA reads TGTGCCAGCAGCAAAGCGGGGACTTTAGGACAAGAGACCCAGTACTTC.

This clonotype appeared once. V gene TRBV20-1 combines with J gene TRBJ2-3, with D possibly being TRBD2 (5 bases). CDR1 and CDR2 (germline): DFQATT, SNEGSKA (reference sequence). This CDR3 spans 13 amino acids. CDR3 residues: CRARAAGTDTQYF. CDR3 DNA sequence: TGCAGGGCAAGGGCAGCGGGCACAGATACGCAGTATTTT.

V gene TRBV29-1 combines with J gene TRBJ1-4; TRBD1 matches 10 bases. The CDR3 has 13 residues. CDR1 and CDR2 from the germline V gene are SQVTM and ANQGSEA. Losses at the gene ends were 5 bases for V and 10 bases for J; bases not matched to a gene: 7. CDR3 loop: CSVRTGGFGKLFF. The CDR3 bases are TGCAGCGTTCGGACAGGGGGTTTTGGAAAACTGTTTTTT.

This clonotype was recorded many times. The V gene is TRBV10-3, the J gene TRBJ1-1; D not certain. Germline CDR1 ENHRY, CDR2 SYGVKD. Trimming removed 0 bases at V and 2 bases at J, with 13 bases between. The CDR3 spans 16 residues. The CDR3 DNA follows: TGTGCCATCAGTGAGTCGAGTAGGATAAGTAACACTGAAGCTTTCTTT. Its protein is CAISESSRISNTEAFF.

Many counts were recorded for this clonotype. V usage is TRBV7-2 and J usage is TRBJ2-5; D unclear. The V gene lost 2 bases and the J gene lost 5 bases, with 9 bases spanning the gap. This CDR3 has 13 amino acids. The germline V gene has CDR1 SGHTA and CDR2 FQGNSA. CDR3 sequence (DNA): TGTGCCAGCAGCTTAAGTTGGATGGAGACCCAGTACTTC. Encoded protein: CASSLSWMETQYF.

In its sample, this clonotype was seen many times. The genes are TRBV5-1 and TRBJ2-3; D tentatively fits TRBD1 or TRBD2 (5 bases each). The germline V gene encodes CDR1 SGHRS and CDR2 YFSETQ. V was clipped by 3 bases and J by 2 bases, with 16 bases between them. The CDR3 runs 16 residues. For the CDR3, the DNA is TGCGCCAGCAGCTACCTCGAGGGGCGCGTCACAGATACGCAGTATTTT. Its translation is CASSYLEGRVTDTQYF.

This rearrangement joins TRBV18 to TRBJ2-7; 8 bases agree with TRBD2. The CDR3 loop spans 13 amino acids. Looked up from germline, CDR1 is KGHSH and CDR2 is LQKENI. V was clipped by 6 bases and J by 3 bases; unmatched bases: 4. DNA for the CDR3: TGTGCCAGCTCGCAGGGGACTAGCTACGAGCAGTACTTC. As protein: CASSQGTSYEQYF.

There are many counts of this clonotype. The V gene is TRBV7-8, the J gene TRBJ2-1; D possibly uses TRBD1 or TRBD2 (5 bases each). The CDR3 loop spans 16 amino acids. V gave up 5 bases and J gave up 8 bases, with 22 bases separating them. Germline CDR1 SGHVS, CDR2 FQNEAQ. CDR3 nucleotide sequence: TGTGCCAGCAGCCCCCACAGGTCTGGACTGCGTGATGAGCAGTTCTTC. This codes for CASSPHRSGLRDEQFF.

This clonotype was found many times. This sequence joins TRBV7-7 and TRBJ2-7; no reliable D call. With 4 bases removed from V and 4 bases from J, the gap between germline ends came to 11 bases. The CDR3 has 13 amino acids. Germline V gene sequence: CDR1 SSHAT, CDR2 FNYEAQ (reference sequence). The CDR3 DNA sequence: TGTGCCAGCAGCTCAGGAGTAGAATACGAGCAGTACTTC. Protein sequence: CASSSGVEYEQYF.

The gene calls are TRBV3-1 and TRBJ1-1, with a possible D match to TRBD1 (5 bases). The CDR3 contains 16 residues. V was shortened by 0 bases and J by 10 bases, with 21 bases between the two germline ends. The V gene's germline CDR1 is LGHDT and CDR2 YNNKEL (reference sequence). The DNA of the CDR3 is TGTGCCAGCAGCCAAGAATCGGGGCGTTCCCCCTATGGAGCTTTCTTT. Its protein product is CASSQESGRSPYGAFF.

This clonotype was observed at least ten times. V gene TRBV15 combines with J gene TRBJ2-2, with 9 bases that match TRBD2. J gave up 7 bases and V 5 bases, and 5 bases lay outside the gene matches. The germline CDR1 and CDR2 sequences are LNHNV and YYDKDF (reference sequence). The CDR3 extends over 14 amino acids. As DNA, the CDR3 is TGTGCCACCAGCTCGCGGGGGGGTGGCGGGGAGCTGTTTTTT. It translates to CATSSRGGGGELFF.

In this sample, this clonotype turned up many times. The chain combines TRBV7-2 with TRBJ1-1; no clear D. Per germline, CDR1 SGHTA and CDR2 FQGNSA. Trimming removed 1 base at V and 3 bases at J, with 12 bases between. This CDR3 is built from 15 residues. The CDR3, as DNA: TGTGCCAGCAGCTTAGGGAGGGCTGGGGACACTGAAGCTTTCTTT. Its protein product is CASSLGRAGDTEAFF.

On this clonotype: This may come from a read error, since a much larger clone is one base off. The CDR3 DNA reads TGTGCCAGCAGCCAAGGCGTTCTGGCTGAAGTTTTCTTT. As protein: CASSQGVLAEVFF. The rearrangement uses TRBV12-3 or TRBV12-4 and TRBJ1-1; D is uncertain. This CDR3 comprises 13 residues.

This clonotype was seen at least ten times. The J gene is TRBJ2-1, the V gene TRBV27, with TRBD2 matching over 12 bases. V lost 7 bases, J lost 6 bases, and 7 bases stayed unmatched. There are 15 residues in the CDR3. Germline CDR1 is MNHEY and CDR2 is SMNVEV (reference sequence). CDR3 DNA sequence: TGTGCCAGCACCCTACTAGCGGGAGGAGCCAATGAGCAGTTCTTC. This codes for CASTLLAGGANEQFF.

This clonotype was observed many times. The rearrangement joins TRBV20-1 to TRBJ1-2; D gene uncertain. Trimming took off 0 bases at V and 7 bases at J, with 9 bases between the two ends. Germline V gives CDR1 DFQATT, CDR2 SNEGSKA (reference sequence). CDR3 size: 12 residues. This CDR3 is CSARDVLGGYTF. The CDR3 bases are TGCAGTGCTAGAGATGTCTTGGGTGGCTACACCTTC.

This clonotype was counted ten times or more. The rearrangement joins TRBV7-9 to TRBJ1-6; no reliable D call. This CDR3 comprises 13 residues. The germline V gene has CDR1 SEHNR and CDR2 FQNEAQ (reference sequence). V lost 0 bases, J lost 10 bases, and 7 bases lay in between. The CDR3 sequence is CASSLAIRSPLHF. The CDR3 bases are TGTGCCAGCAGCTTAGCGATCAGATCACCCCTCCACTTT. Based on the CDR3 plus reference TRBV7-9 and TRBJ1-6, the full variable domain is DTGVSQNPRHKITKRGQNVTFRCDPISEHNRLYWYRQTLGQGPEFLTYFQNEAQLEKSRLLSDRFSAERPKGSFSTLEIQRTEQGDSAMYLCASSLAIRSPLHFGNGTRLTVT.